This T cell receptor (beta chain) was profiled in a study of beta chain features in type 1 diabetes. V shed 3 bases and J 4 bases; nucleotides not matched to a gene: 8. In germline, CDR1 is SGHVS, CDR2 FQNEAQ. This CDR3 spans 16 amino acids. Study findings and constraints: Insertion counts at VDJ junctions were lower in type 1 diabetes patients, who also showed more deletions there.

There are a few counts of this clone. The antigen remains unidentified. The sequenced template was cDNA made from the entire isolated RNA. Profiling relied on immunoSEQ multiplex PCR, and the TCRdb table lists in-frame clones only, not all of them. The repertoire has 130,000 to 150,000 clones, about 7.1% of them found once; the top ten carry roughly 1.4%. The rearrangement joins TRBV7-8 to TRBJ2-1, with 8 bases fitting TRBD2. The source material was central memory CD4+ T cells from blood. This clonotype was sampled from a woman in her thirties in good health. CDR3 amino acids: CASSFRAGAVYNEQFF. CDR3 nucleotide sequence: TGTGCCAGCAGCTTCAGAGCGGGAGCAGTGTACAATGAGCAGTTCTTC.